Listed here are 30 T cell receptor beta chains from one sample, sequenced in a study of blood T cells in healthy people across ages. Next came a second PCR, run for about 7 to 12 cycles, which used a sample-barcoded 5' primer along with a J-beta primer mix. TCRdb passed the 5' RACE reads through MiXCR, listing each CDR3 protein once. The profile shows about 1.7 million distinct CDR3 sequences, approximately 30% of them singletons. Sequencing was carried out using blood. Source of these receptors: a woman aged 25 to 39 in good health.

The chain has TRBV28 and TRBJ1-3, with 7 bases matching TRBD1. The V gene end was trimmed by 4 bases and the J gene end by 0 bases; junction bases not matched to a gene: 12. Looked up from germline, CDR1 is MDHEN and CDR2 is SYDVKM. This CDR3 region has 18 residues. As DNA, the CDR3 is TGTGCCAGCAGTTCCACCTCGGGACAGATAGTCTCTGGAAACACCATATATTTT. Translated: CASSSTSGQIVSGNTIYF.

About this clonotype: This may be a read error: a much more frequent sequence differs by one nucleotide. The chain joins TRBV20-1 to TRBJ2-1; 11 bases line up with TRBD2. Germline-derived CDR1 and CDR2 are DFQATT and SNEGSKA (reference sequence). The CDR3 consists of 14 residues. V lost 5 bases, J lost 8 bases, and 8 bases stayed unmatched. For the CDR3, the DNA is TGCAGTGCTGATACTAGCGGGAGTAGCGATGAGCAGTTCTTC. This codes for CSADTSGSSDEQFF.

This clonotype appeared a few times. The rearrangement links TRBV2 to TRBJ2-4, with a weak D call TRBD2 (7 bases). V was clipped by 8 bases and J by 13 bases, with 12 bases between them. CDR3 size: 10 residues. The germline CDR1 and CDR2 sequences are SNHLY and FYNNEI. CDR3 residues: CASRGGVQYF. In DNA, the CDR3 is TGTGCCAGCCGCGGGGGCGTGCAGTACTTC.

The chain employs TRBV5-1 and TRBJ1-1; D is unresolved. Trimming took off 0 bases at V and 12 bases at J, with 12 bases between the two ends. CDR3 length: 12 amino acids. Germline-derived CDR1 and CDR2 are SGHRS and YFSETQ. The CDR3 spells CASSLDGRSSFF. The CDR3 region has the DNA TGCGCCAGCAGCTTGGACGGGAGGAGTTCTTTCTTT.

This chain joins TRBV12-3 or TRBV12-4 and TRBJ2-7, with TRBD1 as a possible D gene (6 bases). V was shortened by 5 bases and J by 0 bases, with 26 bases between the two germline ends. This CDR3 spans 19 amino acids. For the CDR3, the DNA is TGTGCCAGCAGTACTCGACGCCCTAGAGCGACAGGTCGCTCCTACGAGCAGTACTTC. Its protein is CASSTRRPRATGRSYEQYF.

The chain recombines TRBV7-9 with TRBJ2-7; D unresolved. The DNA end lines up better with TRBJ2-5; the J call may be wrong. Per the germline V gene, CDR1 is SEHNR and CDR2 is FQNEAQ (reference sequence). This CDR3 region has 15 residues. The CDR3 spells CASSLALFRVETQYF. In DNA, the CDR3 is TGTGCCAGCAGCTTAGCGCTGTTTCGGGTAGAGACCCAGTACTTC.

The table lists this clonotype with a few counts. CDR3 nucleotides: TGTGCCAGCAGCTCGACTCAAAGGTTGGCCTACAATGAGCAGTTCTTC. Translating gives CASSSTQRLAYNEQFF. The V gene is TRBV7-9, the J gene TRBJ2-1; no clear D gene. V lost 4 bases and J 2 bases, leaving 15 bases between the germline ends. The CDR3 has 16 residues. Per germline, CDR1 SEHNR and CDR2 FQNEAQ (reference sequence).

A note on this clonotype: A much larger clone differs by one base, so this may be a read error. J is TRBJ2-7 and V is TRBV7-6; 7 bases are shared with TRBD1. Germline values: CDR1 SGHVS, CDR2 FNYEAQ. Trimming took 5 bases from V and 3 from J; bases not matched to a gene: 13. The CDR3 extends over 16 amino acids. CDR3 sequence: CASSPRTGEANYEQYF. For the CDR3, the DNA is TGTGCCAGCAGCCCCCGCACAGGGGAAGCCAACTACGAGCAGTACTTC.

The table lists this clonotype with many counts. The rearrangement joins TRBV20-1 to TRBJ2-3; D is unresolved. Trimming shortened V by 1 base and J by 6 bases, and 5 bases separated the two germline ends. The CDR3 extends over 11 amino acids. The germline CDR1 and CDR2 sequences are DFQATT and SNEGSKA (reference sequence). CDR3 bases: TGCAGTGCTAGAGTGAGGGATACGCAGTATTTT. Protein: CSARVRDTQYF.

The CDR3 nucleotides read TGTGCCAGCAGTCCTCCCGGGGCAGTCTATGGCTACACCTTC. Its protein is CASSPPGAVYGYTF. The rearrangement uses TRBV12-3 or TRBV12-4 and TRBJ1-2; D is possibly TRBD1 (5 bases). CDR3 length equals 14 residues. Deletions cut 5 bases from V and 4 bases from J, with 14 bases between.

This clonotype was recorded a few times. The rearrangement uses TRBV28 and TRBJ1-2; 9 positions agree with TRBD1. The V segment lost 7 bases and the J segment 8 bases; nucleotides outside the gene matches: 5. The CDR3 extends over 12 amino acids. Germline CDR1 and CDR2: MDHEN and SYDVKM. CDR3 nucleotide sequence: TGTGCCAGCAACGGACAGGGGTGGGGCTACACCTTC. It yields the protein CASNGQGWGYTF.

This clonotype showed up just a few times. For the CDR3, the DNA is TGTGCTAGTGGTTTGAGCTGGAGCTCCTACAATGAGCAGTTCTTC. It translates to CASGLSWSSYNEQFF. The chain employs TRBV12-5 and TRBJ2-1; D unresolved. This CDR3 is built from 15 residues. Germline CDR1 LGHNT, CDR2 FRNRAP. V was shortened by 2 bases and J by 0 bases, with 8 bases between the two germline ends.

At least ten counts were recorded for this clonotype. The J gene is TRBJ2-7, the V gene TRBV20-1; TRBD2 aligns across 7 bases. The germline V gene encodes CDR1 DFQATT and CDR2 SNEGSKA (reference sequence). The V gene end was trimmed by 8 bases and the J gene end by 4 bases; junction bases not matched to a gene: 8. The CDR3 sequence is 12 residues long. CDR3 protein: CSCSGHGYEQYF. The CDR3 DNA sequence: TGCAGTTGTAGCGGGCATGGGTACGAGCAGTACTTC.

This clonotype appeared a few times. The rearrangement links TRBV6-6 to TRBJ1-2; tentative D call: TRBD1 (5 bases). Looked up from germline, CDR1 is MNHNY and CDR2 is SVGAGI (reference sequence). CDR3 length: 11 residues. V was shortened by 8 bases and J by 5 bases, with 9 bases between the two germline ends. The CDR3 loop is CASGTEYGYTF. The CDR3, as DNA: TGTGCCAGCGGGACGGAGTATGGCTACACCTTC.

This sequence joins TRBV5-1 and TRBJ2-3; the match to TRBD1 covers 7 bases. J lost 6 bases, V lost 4 bases, and 2 bases had no gene match. The CDR3 is 12 amino acids. CDR1 is SGHRS and CDR2 is YFSETQ in the germline V gene. The CDR3 reads CASSGTEDTQYF. The CDR3 DNA follows: TGCGCCAGCAGCGGGACAGAGGATACGCAGTATTTT.

This chain uses TRBV30 with TRBJ1-2; no firm D call. CDR3 size: 13 residues. CDR1 and CDR2 from the germline V gene are GTSNPN and SVGIG (reference sequence). Trimming left V 1 base short and J 2 bases short, with 8 bases between. CDR3 in DNA: TGTGCCTGGAGTGCGAGCTACAACTATGGCTACACCTTC. It codes for CAWSASYNYGYTF.

This chain uses TRBV20-1 with TRBJ2-3, with TRBD2 matching 13 bases. V dropped 5 bases and J dropped 6; count of bases not matched to a gene: 5. The CDR3 has 14 residues. Germline loops: CDR1 DFQATT, CDR2 SNEGSKA (reference sequence). CDR3 region: CSAGTSGKTDTQYF. The CDR3, as DNA: TGCAGTGCTGGGACTAGCGGGAAGACGGATACGCAGTATTTT.

This clonotype was picked up many times. The chain joins TRBV20-1 to TRBJ2-5, with no clear D. In germline, CDR1 is DFQATT, CDR2 SNEGSKA (reference sequence). This CDR3 has 14 residues. V dropped 3 bases and J dropped 5 bases, with 16 bases sitting between them. DNA of the CDR3: TGCAGTGCTAGCACCTTCACACTGGGGGAGACCCAGTACTTC. Its translation is CSASTFTLGETQYF.

J is TRBJ2-1 and V is TRBV28, with D unclear. V lost 4 bases and J 12 bases, leaving 13 bases between the germline ends. Germline V gene data show CDR1 as MDHEN and CDR2 as SYDVKM. This CDR3 is built from 12 residues. CDR3 protein: CASSSPPAGQFF. Written as DNA, the CDR3 is TGTGCCAGCAGTTCCCCGCCGGCAGGGCAGTTCTTC.

This clonotype was observed a handful of times. The chain joins TRBV5-1 to TRBJ2-1; no clear D. Trimming stripped 3 bases from V and 5 bases from J, with 18 bases between. The germline CDR1 and CDR2 sequences are SGHRS and YFSETQ. The CDR3 has 16 amino acids. This chain's CDR3 is CASSSRQVNGDNEQFF. The CDR3 DNA reads TGCGCCAGCAGCTCCCGGCAGGTGAATGGAGACAATGAGCAGTTCTTC.

Only one count was recorded for this clonotype. The chain carries TRBV7-7 and TRBJ2-5; D tentatively fits TRBD1 or TRBD2 (5 bases each). In germline, CDR1 is SSHAT, CDR2 FNYEAQ (reference sequence). Trimming pared 8 bases from V and 7 bases from J, leaving 17 bases between. The CDR3 spans 13 residues. Here the CDR3 DNA reads TGTGCCAGCGGGGCCGGAGTCGAGGGGACCCAGTACTTC. It encodes CASGAGVEGTQYF.

This clonotype was counted a few times. Being one base from a much bigger clone, this may be a read error. The chain links TRBV10-2 to TRBJ2-6; 9 bases align to TRBD1. The CDR3 has 15 amino acids. Germline assignment: CDR1 WSHSY and CDR2 SAAADI. The CDR3 loop is CASSVALQGANVRTF. DNA for the CDR3: TGCGCCAGCAGTGTAGCGCTACAGGGGGCCAACGTCCGGACTTTC.

The rearrangement uses TRBV2 and TRBJ2-2; D perhaps matches TRBD1 (6 bases). V lost 4 bases to trimming and J lost 4 bases, with 16 bases between them. CDR3 size: 16 residues. The germline V gene encodes CDR1 SNHLY and CDR2 FYNNEI. The CDR3 reads CASSVAQGSVTGELFF. CDR3 DNA: TGTGCCAGCAGTGTCGCCCAGGGGTCGGTCACCGGGGAGCTGTTTTTT.

The rearrangement uses TRBV14 and TRBJ2-1; D may be TRBD1 or TRBD2 (5 bases each). This CDR3 has 13 amino acids. The V end lost 2 bases, the J end lost 15 bases, and 17 bases lay between the germline ends. CDR1 is SGHDN and CDR2 is FVKESK in the germline V gene. CDR3 region: CASSQTSGANRFF. For the CDR3, the DNA is TGTGCCAGCAGCCAAACGTCCGGGGCTAATCGGTTCTTC.

The sample holds many counts of this clonotype. The chain carries TRBV7-2 and TRBJ2-5, with 14 bases lining up with TRBD2. The J segment lost 4 bases and the V segment lost 3 bases, leaving 4 bases of the junction unmatched. CDR3 length: 16 residues. Germline values: CDR1 SGHTA, CDR2 FQGNSA. This CDR3 reads CASSLGLAGVIETQYF. The CDR3 bases are TGTGCCAGCAGCTTGGGACTAGCGGGGGTGATAGAGACCCAGTACTTC.

There are a few counts of this clonotype. This rearrangement joins TRBV18 to TRBJ2-3, with 10 positions matching TRBD2. Germline V gives CDR1 KGHSH, CDR2 LQKENI. The V and J ends lost 3 bases and 2 bases, in that order; junction bases with no gene match: 5. CDR3 length: 16 residues. CDR3 DNA sequence: TGTGCCAGCTCACCCCCTAGCGGGAGATACACAGATACGCAGTATTTT. Translation gives CASSPPSGRYTDTQYF.

The chain uses TRBV6-2 or TRBV6-3 and TRBJ2-1; D is perhaps TRBD2 (6 bases). Trimming pared 2 bases from V and 6 bases from J, leaving 20 bases between. Germline CDR1 is MNHEY and CDR2 is SVGEGT. The CDR3 spans 17 residues. CDR3 in DNA: TGTGCCAGCAGTTACAGTGAACTGTCGGGAGCTCGCAATGAGCAGTTCTTC. Translating gives CASSYSELSGARNEQFF.

This clonotype was observed many times. The chain combines TRBV11-2 with TRBJ1-6; no reliable D call. The germline V and J ends were trimmed by 6 bases and 7 bases, with 16 bases remaining between them. Looked up from germline, CDR1 is SGHAT and CDR2 is FQNNGV. CDR3 length: 15 amino acids. The CDR3 protein is CASSFTSRRNSPLHF. CDR3 nucleotide sequence: TGTGCCAGCAGTTTTACTTCACGGAGAAATTCACCCCTCCACTTT.

To note about this clonotype: A clone one base away is much larger, so this may be a read error. V and J are TRBV27 and TRBJ2-5; no definite D call. The CDR3 is 14 amino acids. V lost 6 bases to trimming and J lost 11 bases, with 22 bases between them. The germline CDR1 and CDR2 sequences are MNHEY and SMNVEV (reference sequence). In DNA, the CDR3 is TGTGCCAGCAGAGTTGGGGTGTTAGAGGTTGAGCAGTACTTC. This sequence encodes CASRVGVLEVEQYF.

This clonotype was counted between two and nine times. The chain carries TRBV19 and TRBJ2-1, with TRBD2 matching over 11 bases. CDR1 is LNHDA and CDR2 is SQIVND in the germline V gene (reference sequence). Losses at the gene ends were 3 bases for V and 0 bases for J; bases not matched to a gene: 16. The CDR3 spans 21 residues. The CDR3 DNA sequence: TGTGCCAGTAGTATCCTCCGGCTAGCGGGAGGAAAACCTAGCTCCTACAATGAGCAGTTCTTC. Amino acids: CASSILRLAGGKPSSYNEQFF.